Below are 15 T cell receptor beta chains sequenced from a single sample in a study of CD8 T cells in ankylosing spondylitis. Findings and limits, study-wide: Ankylosing spondylitis blood appeared to be characterized by a TCR beta motif of about eight highly homologous variants.

TCRdb used MiXCR to reprocess the 5' RACE reads, holding one entry per CDR3 protein. The sample consists of roughly 670,000 distinct CDR3 sequences, under 20% of them appearing once. No antigens are known for them. The sample was blood, either unsorted or a sorted T cell fraction (not recorded which). Receptors originate from a male donor with ankylosing spondylitis.

This clonotype was recorded once. CDR3 sequence (DNA): TGTGCCAGCAGTTTTGCTACAGGGAATCAGCCCCAGCATTTT. Residues: CASSFATGNQPQHF. The chain recombines TRBV6-5 with TRBJ1-5; D may be TRBD1 (6 bases). Germline lookup yields CDR1 MNHEY and CDR2 SVGAGI. The V end lost 4 bases, the J end lost 4 bases, and 11 bases lay between the germline ends. This CDR3 is 14 amino acids long.

This clonotype was observed a few times. The chain couples TRBV7-9 to TRBJ1-1; D unclear. This CDR3 comprises 11 residues. Per germline, CDR1 SEHNR and CDR2 FQNEAQ (reference sequence). With 5 bases removed from V and 6 bases from J, the gap between germline ends came to 7 bases. CDR3 nucleotides: TGTGCCAGCAGCCCCCCTTCTGAAGCTTTCTTT. As protein: CASSPPSEAFF.

This chain connects TRBV29-1 to TRBJ2-1; 11 positions match TRBD1. With 6 bases clipped from V and 7 bases from J, the junction kept 11 bases outside the gene matches. Germline V lookup: CDR1 SQVTM, CDR2 ANQGSEA. This CDR3 spans 15 amino acids. The CDR3 region is CSVRAGTGGYNEQFF. CDR3 in DNA: TGCAGCGTGAGGGCCGGGACAGGGGGTTATAATGAGCAGTTCTTC.

This clonotype has more than one count but fewer than ten. The chain employs TRBV10-3 and TRBJ1-5; 11 positions agree with TRBD1. Unmatched junction bases numbered 2, after V lost 4 bases and J lost 6 bases. The CDR3 sequence is 14 residues long. Germline CDR1 reads ENHRY; CDR2 reads SYGVKD. Here the CDR3 reads CAISGTGGGQPQHF. As DNA, the CDR3 is TGTGCCATCAGTGGGACAGGGGGCGGTCAGCCCCAGCATTTT.

The gene calls are TRBV4-1 and TRBJ1-1, with a tentative D call TRBD1 (5 bases). The CDR3 has 16 residues. With 4 bases removed from V and 0 bases from J, the gap between germline ends came to 15 bases. Germline V gene data show CDR1 as MGHRA and CDR2 as YSYEKL. CDR3 sequence: CASSPVSSRVNTEAFF. For the CDR3, the DNA is TGCGCCAGCAGCCCAGTGTCGTCCAGGGTGAACACTGAAGCTTTCTTT.

The chain recombines TRBV7-9 with TRBJ1-2, with unresolved D. CDR1 SEHNR and CDR2 FQNEAQ come from the germline V gene (reference sequence). The CDR3 is 13 residues long. V was trimmed by 3 bases and J by 8 bases, leaving 13 bases between them. CDR3 DNA: TGTGCCAGCAGCTTCGTGAGGTTAGAAGGCTACACCTTC. As protein: CASSFVRLEGYTF. Full variable domain (outside the CDR3, taken from reference TRBV7-9 and TRBJ1-2): DTGVSQNPRHKITKRGQNVTFRCDPISEHNRLYWYRQTLGQGPEFLTYFQNEAQLEKSRLLSDRFSAERPKGSFSTLEIQRTEQGDSAMYLCASSFVRLEGYTFGSGTRLTVV.

The V gene is TRBV7-3, the J gene TRBJ2-1, with 9 bases matching TRBD1. J was trimmed by 7 bases and V by 2 bases; bases with no gene match: 9. The CDR3 has 16 amino acids. The germline V gene encodes CDR1 SGHTA and CDR2 FQGTGA. In nucleotides, the CDR3 is TGTGCCAGCAGCTTAGAGCCCGGGACAGGGCGTAATGAGCAGTTCTTC. Amino acid sequence: CASSLEPGTGRNEQFF. Filled out from reference TRBV7-3 and TRBJ2-1, the complete variable domain reads GAGVSQTPSNKVTEKGKYVELRCDPISGHTALYWYRQSLGQGPEFLIYFQGTGAADDSGLPNDRFFAVRPEGSVSTLKIQRTERGDSAVYLCASSLEPGTGRNEQFFGPGTRLTVL.

This clonotype was counted between two and nine times. This chain links TRBV10-3 with TRBJ2-7; perhaps TRBD2 as D (6 bases). Trimming cost V 6 bases and J 3 bases, with 15 bases left between them. Germline assignment: CDR1 ENHRY and CDR2 SYGVKD. The CDR3 extends over 14 amino acids. CDR3 in amino acids: CAISPLGGNYEQYF. The CDR3 DNA reads as TGTGCCATCAGCCCTCTGGGGGGAAACTACGAGCAGTACTTC.

V usage is TRBV7-2 and J usage is TRBJ2-3, with a possible D match to TRBD2 (5 bases). The CDR3 is 14 amino acids. CDR1 and CDR2 from the germline V gene are SGHTA and FQGNSA. Trimming left V 4 bases short and J 6 bases short, with 14 bases between. CDR3 amino acids: CASSSSGIGDTQYF. The DNA of the CDR3 is TGTGCCAGCAGCTCCAGCGGAATCGGGGATACGCAGTATTTT. Drawing the rest from reference TRBV7-2 and TRBJ2-3, the complete variable domain is GAGVSQSPSNKVTEKGKDVELRCDPISGHTALYWYRQSLGQGLEFLIYFQGNSAPDKSGLPSDRFSAERTGGSVSTLTIQRTQQEDSAVYLCASSSSGIGDTQYFGPGTRLTVL.

V gene TRBV3-1 combines with J gene TRBJ1-2, with D perhaps TRBD1 (5 bases). The germline V gene encodes CDR1 LGHDT and CDR2 YNNKEL (reference sequence). The CDR3 has 15 residues. V lost 0 bases and J 7 bases, leaving 15 bases between the germline ends. CDR3 region: CASSQEGRSGTGYTF. CDR3 coding DNA: TGTGCCAGCAGCCAAGAGGGTCGGTCCGGGACTGGCTACACCTTC.

The CDR3, as DNA: TGTGCCAGCAGCTCCGGGACTAGCGGGAGGGGGTACAATGAGCAGTTCTTC. Its protein product is CASSSGTSGRGYNEQFF. This chain connects TRBV7-2 to TRBJ2-1; 16 bases are a match to TRBD2. The length of the CDR3 is 17 residues. Germline trimming cut 4 bases from V and 4 bases from J; bases unmatched to any gene: 4. Looked up from germline, CDR1 is SGHTA and CDR2 is FQGNSA.

In this sample, this clonotype turned up a few times. The chain uses TRBV5-1 and TRBJ2-5; 10 nucleotides match TRBD2. The CDR3 is 15 amino acids. Germline CDR1 and CDR2: SGHRS and YFSETQ. Trimming took 1 base from V and 3 from J; bases not matched to a gene: 3. CDR3 in DNA: TGCGCCAGCAGCTTGAGCGGGAGGGCGGAAGAGACCCAGTACTTC. Translation gives CASSLSGRAEETQYF. Complete variable domain (other parts from reference TRBV5-1 and TRBJ2-5): KAGVTQTPRYLIKTRGQQVTLSCSPISGHRSVSWYQQTPGQGLQFLFEYFSETQRNKGNFPGRFSGRQFSNSRSEMNVSTLELGDSALYLCASSLSGRAEETQYFGPGTRLLVL.

The V and J genes are TRBV7-2 and TRBJ2-3; TRBD2 is a possible D gene (5 bases). The ends were cut back, 5 bases at V and 7 bases at J, with 19 bases in the middle. The CDR3 is 15 amino acids. The germline V gene encodes CDR1 SGHTA and CDR2 FQGNSA. This CDR3 reads CASSLDTGPGNTQYF. The CDR3 bases are TGTGCCAGCAGCCTCGACACGGGCCCGGGGAATACGCAGTATTTT.

This clonotype was detected only a few times. The genes are TRBV25-1 and TRBJ2-2; the D gene could be TRBD1 or TRBD2 (5 bases each). V lost 3 bases, J lost 3 bases, and 17 bases lay in between. The germline V gene has CDR1 MGHDK and CDR2 SYGVNS. The CDR3 runs 17 residues. The CDR3 region has the DNA TGTGCCAGCAGTGACCGGGACCTTTACCCCGACACCGGGGAGCTGTTTTTT. It is translated as CASSDRDLYPDTGELFF.

This chain uses TRBV7-2 with TRBJ2-3; D tentatively reads TRBD1 or TRBD2 (6 bases each). The V end was cut by 6 bases, the J end by 5 bases, with 18 bases between. Germline lookup yields CDR1 SGHTA and CDR2 FQGNSA. The CDR3 runs to 15 residues. Here the CDR3 reads CASRGGRNGGDTQYF. CDR3 DNA sequence: TGTGCCAGCAGAGGGGGTAGGAACGGGGGAGATACGCAGTATTTT.